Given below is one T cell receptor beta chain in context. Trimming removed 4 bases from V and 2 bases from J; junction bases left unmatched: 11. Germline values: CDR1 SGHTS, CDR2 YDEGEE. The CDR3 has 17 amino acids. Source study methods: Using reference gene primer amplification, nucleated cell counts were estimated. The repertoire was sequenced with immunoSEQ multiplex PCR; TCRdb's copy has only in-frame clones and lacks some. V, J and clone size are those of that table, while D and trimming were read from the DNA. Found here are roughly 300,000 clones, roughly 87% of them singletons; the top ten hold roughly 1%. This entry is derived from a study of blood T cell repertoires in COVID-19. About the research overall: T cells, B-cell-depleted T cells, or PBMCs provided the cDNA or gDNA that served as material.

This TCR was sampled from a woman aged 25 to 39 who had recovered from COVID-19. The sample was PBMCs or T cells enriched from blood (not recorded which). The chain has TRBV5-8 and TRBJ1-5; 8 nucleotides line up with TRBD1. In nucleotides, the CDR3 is TGTGCCAGCAGCGATACTCGACAGGGGATCGGCAATCAGCCCCAGCATTTT. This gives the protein CASSDTRQGIGNQPQHF. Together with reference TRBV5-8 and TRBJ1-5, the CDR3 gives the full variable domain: EAGVTQSPTHLIKTRGQQATLRCSPISGHTSVYWYQQALGLGLQFLLWYDEGEERNRGNFPPRFSGRQFPNYSSELNVNALELEDSALYLCASSDTRQGIGNQPQHFGDGTRLSIL.